This note documents a single T cell receptor beta chain sequence. Its antigen is not known. These data belong to a study of T cells expressing NK-cell markers. Study as a whole: The TCR beta repertoires originated in sorted CD3+CD56+NKG2C+, CD3+CD56+NKG2C- and CD3+CD56-NKG2C+ T cells. Findings of the study overall: The HCMV specificity of the expanded NKG2C+ T cell clones stayed unresolved. More than 5 donors showed dominant NKG2C+ clonotypes comprising roughly 1.0-7.0% of their CD8+ T cells.

TCRdb re-called the 5' RACE reads and shows each CDR3 protein once, DNA omitted. This table holds around 180,000 distinct CDR3 sequences. The germline CDR1 and CDR2 sequences are SGHNT and YYREEE (reference sequence). CDR3 size: 16 residues. The receptor was isolated from a man aged 18 to 70 in good health. The sample was blood T cells: a sorted CD56 or NKG2C T cell subset, CD4+ or CD8+ T cells, or bulk PBMC T cells (not recorded which). This chain links TRBV5-4 with TRBJ2-1. CDR3 protein: CASSPRNPASYNEQFF.